Below, 22 T cell receptor beta chains from the same sample are listed, as sequenced in a study of cytomegalovirus exposure and HLA in healthy donors. Amplification used 60 Vbeta primers and 13 Jbeta primers. Sequencing used immunoSEQ multiplex PCR; TCRdb keeps in-frame clones, though not all of them. The sample has over 100,000 clones; 76% are singletons. Sequenced material: PBMCs. Source of these receptors: a woman aged 50 to 60 in good health and CMV-seropositive.

This rearrangement joins TRBV7-9 to TRBJ1-2; 7 nucleotides match TRBD1. Germline V CDR1 and CDR2: SEHNR, FQNEAQ (reference sequence). The CDR3 is 12 amino acids. J gave up 3 bases and V 5 bases, and 0 bases lay outside the gene matches. This CDR3 reads CASSDRDYGYTF. The CDR3 DNA reads as TGTGCCAGCAGCGACAGGGACTATGGCTACACCTTC.

The chain combines TRBV18 with TRBJ2-7; 8 bases align to TRBD2. This CDR3 spans 18 amino acids. Germline CDR1 KGHSH, CDR2 LQKENI. The ends lost 1 base at V and 5 bases at J; junction bases unmatched: 16. The CDR3 sequence: CASSPLLRGIAGSDEQYF. The CDR3 DNA is TGTGCCAGCTCACCACTCCTCCGCGGGATAGCGGGAAGCGACGAGCAGTACTTC.

The V gene is TRBV6-6, the J gene TRBJ1-1, with D unresolved. This CDR3 has 13 residues. Trimming shortened V by 4 bases and J by 4 bases, and 10 bases separated the two germline ends. Germline CDR1 MNHNY, CDR2 SVGAGI (reference sequence). The CDR3 loop is CASSFEESTEAFF. CDR3 DNA: TGTGCCAGCAGTTTTGAGGAGAGCACTGAAGCTTTCTTT.

V gene TRBV27 combines with J gene TRBJ1-3; TRBD1 matches 9 bases. The CDR3 loop spans 15 amino acids. Losses at the gene ends were 5 bases for V and 4 bases for J; bases not matched to a gene: 6. Germline CDR1 MNHEY, CDR2 SMNVEV (reference sequence). CDR3 sequence (DNA): TGTGCCAGCAGTCCCGGGACAGGGTGGGGAAACACCATATATTTT. Its protein is CASSPGTGWGNTIYF.

The chain joins TRBV19 to TRBJ1-5; D uncertain. CDR3 size: 13 residues. Germline CDR1 reads LNHDA; CDR2 reads SQIVND (reference sequence). Between the trimmed V and J ends, which lost 5 bases and 6 bases, there was a span of 11 bases. CDR3 protein: CASSPGISQPQHF. The CDR3, as DNA: TGTGCCAGTAGTCCGGGTATTTCTCAGCCCCAGCATTTT.

Worth noting for this clone: A junction boundary mismatches the germline segment, possibly from a read error. The gene calls are TRBV7-2 and TRBJ1-3; weak D call: TRBD1 (5 bases). CDR3 length equals 13 residues. Germline V lookup: CDR1 SGHTA, CDR2 FQGNSA. CDR3 bases: TGTGCCAGCAGCTTAGAACGGGGGGGGAGGGCGATTTTT. Translating gives CASSLERGGRAIF. Drawing the rest from reference TRBV7-2 and TRBJ1-3, the complete variable domain is GAGVSQSPSNKVTEKGKDVELRCDPISGHTALYWYRQSLGQGLEFLIYFQGNSAPDKSGLPSDRFSAERTGGSVSTLTIQRTQQEDSAVYLCASSLERGGRAIFGEGSWLTVV.

This clone was picked up a small number of times. The J gene is TRBJ2-1, the V gene TRBV11-2; TRBD2 agrees at 15 bases. The trim removed 4 bases at V and 7 bases at J, leaving 2 bases unmatched. The germline V gene encodes CDR1 SGHAT and CDR2 FQNNGV. The CDR3 has 15 amino acids. The CDR3 here is CASSSGTSGRNEQFF. DNA of the CDR3: TGTGCCAGCAGCTCCGGGACTAGCGGGAGGAATGAGCAGTTCTTC.

The chain employs TRBV18 and TRBJ1-2, with TRBD1 identical over 8 bases. The length of the CDR3 is 17 residues. In germline, CDR1 is KGHSH, CDR2 LQKENI. V lost 3 bases, J lost 4 bases, and 13 bases stayed unmatched. The CDR3 is CASSPTGAGGIGYGYTF. The CDR3, as DNA: TGTGCCAGCTCACCTACGGGTGCAGGGGGCATAGGCTATGGCTACACCTTC.

Of note for this clone: Relative to the germline gene, one junction end is altered; a read error may explain this. The chain uses TRBV19 and TRBJ2-6; D possibly corresponds to TRBD1 (5 bases). The CDR3 spans 14 residues. The germline V gene encodes CDR1 LNHDA and CDR2 SQIVND (reference sequence). The DNA of the CDR3 is TGTGCCAGTAGTCTAGGTAGTGGGGCCAACGGCCTGACTTTC. Amino acid sequence: CASSLGSGANGLTF.

This chain joins TRBV2 and TRBJ2-1; 8 positions agree with TRBD1. There are 18 residues in the CDR3. Germline-derived CDR1 and CDR2 are SNHLY and FYNNEI. The junction had 12 bases not matched to a gene; V was cut back by 5 bases and J by 0 bases. CDR3 in DNA: TGTGCCAGCAGTCAGGGGGCGTGGAGCGGGCGCTCCTACAATGAGCAGTTCTTC. This sequence encodes CASSQGAWSGRSYNEQFF.

The V gene is TRBV7-9, the J gene TRBJ2-1; D is perhaps TRBD2 (7 bases). The V and J ends lost 3 bases and 1 base respectively, with 16 bases between them. The CDR3 loop spans 17 amino acids. In germline, CDR1 is SEHNR, CDR2 FQNEAQ (reference sequence). CDR3 nucleotide sequence: TGTGCCAGCAGCTTCGCTTTAGGGGGAGGGTCCTACAATGAGCAGTTCTTC. This encodes CASSFALGGGSYNEQFF.

V is TRBV5-6 and J is TRBJ1-5; 9 bases match TRBD1. The CDR3 covers 16 residues. The V gene's germline CDR1 is SGHDT and CDR2 YYEEEE. V gave up 1 base and J gave up 5 bases; unmatched junction bases: 7. CDR3 bases: TGTGCCAGCAGCTTGTTTTTGACAGGGGGGTATCAGCCCCAGCATTTT. Its translation: CASSLFLTGGYQPQHF.

The chain links TRBV4-1 to TRBJ2-1, with TRBD2 identical over 9 bases. Germline trimming cut 3 bases from V and 8 bases from J; bases unmatched to any gene: 8. Germline CDR1 and CDR2: MGHRA and YSYEKL. There are 15 residues in the CDR3. The CDR3 coding sequence is TGCGCCAGCAGCCAGACTAGCGGAACTTTCGATGAGCAGTTCTTC. Translating it yields CASSQTSGTFDEQFF.

This rearrangement joins TRBV18 to TRBJ2-7; 7 bases align to TRBD2. In germline, CDR1 is KGHSH, CDR2 LQKENI. The CDR3 extends over 14 amino acids. The V segment lost 5 bases and the J segment 2 bases; nucleotides outside the gene matches: 6. CDR3 amino acids: CASSEAGWTYEQYF. In nucleotides, the CDR3 is TGTGCCAGCTCAGAAGCGGGGTGGACCTACGAGCAGTACTTC.

This clone occurred once. The chain couples TRBV9 to TRBJ2-1; TRBD2 agrees at 7 bases. This CDR3 has 15 residues. With 4 bases clipped from V and 2 bases from J, the junction kept 6 bases outside the gene matches. CDR1 SGDLS and CDR2 YYNGEE come from the germline V gene. The CDR3 loop reads CASSPGTNPYNEQFF. CDR3 sequence (DNA): TGTGCCAGCAGCCCTGGGACTAACCCCTACAATGAGCAGTTCTTC.

Points on this clone: The junction does not match germline at one end; this may be a read error. The gene calls are TRBV7-9 and TRBJ1-4; TRBD1 matches 7 bases. Germline values: CDR1 SEHNR, CDR2 FQNEAQ (reference sequence). The CDR3 spans 13 residues. The chain's CDR3 is CTSSGQSYEKLFF. The CDR3, as DNA: TGTACCAGCTCGGGACAGTCCTATGAAAAACTGTTTTTT.

The chain recombines TRBV9 with TRBJ1-3, with a possible D match to TRBD1 (5 bases). Trimming pared 2 bases from V and 4 bases from J, leaving 19 bases between. The CDR3 loop spans 17 amino acids. In germline, CDR1 is SGDLS, CDR2 YYNGEE. CDR3 nucleotide sequence: TGTGCCAGCAGCGTCGCAGGGATTCCCCTGGGGGGAAACACCATATATTTT. This translates into CASSVAGIPLGGNTIYF.

Concerning this clone: The junction departs from the called germline gene at one end, perhaps through a read error. The chain has TRBV7-9 and TRBJ2-3; TRBD1 agrees at 8 bases. CDR3 length: 17 amino acids. Germline CDR1 reads SEHNR; CDR2 reads FQNEAQ (reference sequence). CDR3 sequence reads: CSSSPRQGKASTDTQYF. DNA of the CDR3: TGTTCCAGCAGCCCCCGACAGGGGAAGGCTAGCACAGATACGCAGTATTTT. The full variable domain, with the rest looked up from reference TRBV7-9 and TRBJ2-3, is DTGVSQNPRHKITKRGQNVTFRCDPISEHNRLYWYRQTLGQGPEFLTYFQNEAQLEKSRLLSDRFSAERPKGSFSTLEIQRTEQGDSAMYLCSSSPRQGKASTDTQYFGPGTRLTVL.

A note on this clone: One junction end does not reproduce the germline sequence, and a read error may be involved. The V gene is TRBV7-9, the J gene TRBJ2-4; D uncertain. The CDR3 contains 14 residues. CDR1 SEHNR and CDR2 FQNEAQ come from the germline V gene (reference sequence). This CDR3 reads CASSLEPTANSQYF. In DNA, the CDR3 is TGTGCCAGCAGCTTAGAGCCCACAGCAAACAGTCAGTACTTC.

This chain joins TRBV7-2 and TRBJ2-1; 8 positions agree with TRBD2. Germline CDR1 reads SGHTA; CDR2 reads FQGNSA. V shed 11 bases and J 4 bases; nucleotides not matched to a gene: 10. This CDR3 has 14 residues. CDR3 sequence reads: CASGAGGLYNEQFF. The CDR3, as DNA: TGTGCCTCAGGGGCGGGAGGACTATACAATGAGCAGTTCTTC. Variable domain in full (rest from reference TRBV7-2 and TRBJ2-1): GAGVSQSPSNKVTEKGKDVELRCDPISGHTALYWYRQSLGQGLEFLIYFQGNSAPDKSGLPSDRFSAERTGGSVSTLTIQRTQQEDSAVYLCASGAGGLYNEQFFGPGTRLTVL.

As DNA, the CDR3 is TGTGCCAGCAGCCTGGACAGTTTAGGGGCCAACGTCCTGACTTTC. This codes for CASSLDSLGANVLTF. This chain links TRBV2 with TRBJ2-6; D perhaps matches TRBD1 (6 bases). V was shortened by 6 bases and J by 4 bases, with 13 bases between the two germline ends. This CDR3 comprises 15 residues. CDR1 SNHLY and CDR2 FYNNEI come from the germline V gene.

The V and J genes are TRBV19 and TRBJ2-7; possibly TRBD2 for D (5 bases). The CDR3 has 10 residues. V dropped 11 bases and J dropped 4 bases, with 9 bases sitting between them. Germline V gene sequence: CDR1 LNHDA, CDR2 SQIVND (reference sequence). CDR3 sequence (DNA): TGTGCCCCTGAGCGGTACGAGCAGTACTTC. Its protein product is CAPERYEQYF.